Following are 4 T cell receptor beta chains from one sample sequenced in a study of cytomegalovirus exposure and HLA in healthy donors. The PCR had 60 Vbeta and 13 Jbeta primers. Some clones are missing from TCRdb's copy, which holds only in-frame ones; the method was immunoSEQ multiplex PCR. The sample holds around 150,000 clones, over 70% seen once. Sample: PBMCs. The receptor source for this set is a woman between 35 and 50 years old in good health and CMV-seronegative.

J is TRBJ1-1 and V is TRBV2; D is undetermined. From germline, CDR1 is SNHLY and CDR2 FYNNEI. The CDR3 has 14 residues. V lost 2 bases, J lost 5 bases, and 12 bases lay in between. The CDR3 reads CASSEQVLGTEAFF. The CDR3 nucleotides are TGTGCCAGCAGTGAACAGGTTCTCGGTACTGAAGCTTTCTTT.

This clone was seen only a few times. The chain carries TRBV28 and TRBJ2-2; D may be TRBD1 (6 bases). V was clipped by 8 bases and J by 0 bases, with 10 bases between them. CDR1 is MDHEN and CDR2 is SYDVKM in the germline V gene. The CDR3 spans 14 residues. CDR3 loop: CASQGQPNTGELFF. The CDR3 region has the DNA TGTGCCAGCCAAGGACAGCCGAACACCGGGGAGCTGTTTTTT.

The chain combines TRBV18 with TRBJ1-5, with D maybe TRBD1 (6 bases). V lost 4 bases, J lost 2 bases, and 15 bases lay in between. The germline CDR1 and CDR2 sequences are KGHSH and LQKENI. CDR3 length: 16 amino acids. CDR3 DNA sequence: TGTGCCAGCTCACGGGAACAGGGAGAGGGCAATCAGCCCCAGCATTTT. Its protein product is CASSREQGEGNQPQHF.

This CDR3 reads CASTRQGPAGELFF. For the CDR3, the DNA is TGTGCCAGCACTAGGCAGGGGCCAGCCGGGGAGCTGTTTTTT. The J gene is TRBJ2-2, the V gene TRBV11-2, with D perhaps TRBD1 (6 bases). Per germline, CDR1 SGHAT and CDR2 FQNNGV. This CDR3 has 14 residues. V was trimmed by 7 bases and J by 6 bases, leaving 15 bases between them.